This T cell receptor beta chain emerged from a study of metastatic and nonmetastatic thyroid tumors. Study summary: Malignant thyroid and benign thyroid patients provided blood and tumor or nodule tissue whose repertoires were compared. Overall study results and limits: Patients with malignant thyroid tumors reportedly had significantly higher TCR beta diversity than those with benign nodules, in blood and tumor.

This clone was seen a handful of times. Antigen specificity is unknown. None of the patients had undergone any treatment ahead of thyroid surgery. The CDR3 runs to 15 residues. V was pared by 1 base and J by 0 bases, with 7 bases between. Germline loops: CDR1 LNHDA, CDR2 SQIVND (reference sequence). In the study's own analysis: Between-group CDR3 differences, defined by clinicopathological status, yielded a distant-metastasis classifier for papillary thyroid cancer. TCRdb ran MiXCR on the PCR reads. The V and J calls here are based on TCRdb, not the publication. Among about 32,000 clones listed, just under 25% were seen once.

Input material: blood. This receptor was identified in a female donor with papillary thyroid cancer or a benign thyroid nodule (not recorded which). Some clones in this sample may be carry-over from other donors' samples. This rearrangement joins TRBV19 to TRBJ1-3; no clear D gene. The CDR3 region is CASSIAPLSGNTIYF. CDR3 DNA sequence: TGTGCCAGTAGTATAGCGCCACTCTCTGGAAACACCATATATTTT.